The subject of this entry is one T cell receptor (beta chain). The sample originates from a study of blood T cell repertoires in COVID-19. Looking at the study overall: COVID-19 samples, acute and convalescent, were from the United States, Italy and Spain. PBMCs, B-cell-depleted T cells, or T cells provided the cDNA or gDNA that made up the material.

Measured with immunoSEQ multiplex PCR; TCRdb has only the in-frame clones, and not every one. The sample consists of 220,000 or so clones, 70% to 85% of them appearing once. Per germline, CDR1 LNHDA and CDR2 SQIVND (reference sequence). The CDR3 has 15 residues. With 9 bases clipped from V and 4 bases from J, the junction kept 12 bases outside the gene matches. Specimen: peripheral blood. The TCR originated in a woman over 75 with acute or convalescent COVID-19. The chain uses TRBV19 and TRBJ1-5; 7 bases map to TRBD1. CDR3 in amino acids: CASRDSQHWNQPQHF. The CDR3 DNA sequence: TGTGCCAGCAGGGACAGCCAGCATTGGAATCAGCCCCAGCATTTT.